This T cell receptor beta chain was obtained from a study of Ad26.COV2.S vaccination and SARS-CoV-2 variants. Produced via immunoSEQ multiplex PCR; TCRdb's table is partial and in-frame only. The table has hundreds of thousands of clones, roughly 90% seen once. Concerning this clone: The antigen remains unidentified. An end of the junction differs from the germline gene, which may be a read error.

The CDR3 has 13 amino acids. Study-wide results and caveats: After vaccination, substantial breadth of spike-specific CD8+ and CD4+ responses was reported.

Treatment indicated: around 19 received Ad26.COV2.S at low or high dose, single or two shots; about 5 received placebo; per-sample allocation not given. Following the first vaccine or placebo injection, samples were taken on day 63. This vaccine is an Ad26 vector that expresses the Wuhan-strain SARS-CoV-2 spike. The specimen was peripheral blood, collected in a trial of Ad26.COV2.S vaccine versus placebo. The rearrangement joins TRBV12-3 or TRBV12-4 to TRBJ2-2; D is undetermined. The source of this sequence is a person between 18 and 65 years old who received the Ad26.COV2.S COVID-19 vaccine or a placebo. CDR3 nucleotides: TGTGCCAGCAGTTTAGGATACACTGGGGAGCTGTTTTTT. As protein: CASSLGYTGELFF.